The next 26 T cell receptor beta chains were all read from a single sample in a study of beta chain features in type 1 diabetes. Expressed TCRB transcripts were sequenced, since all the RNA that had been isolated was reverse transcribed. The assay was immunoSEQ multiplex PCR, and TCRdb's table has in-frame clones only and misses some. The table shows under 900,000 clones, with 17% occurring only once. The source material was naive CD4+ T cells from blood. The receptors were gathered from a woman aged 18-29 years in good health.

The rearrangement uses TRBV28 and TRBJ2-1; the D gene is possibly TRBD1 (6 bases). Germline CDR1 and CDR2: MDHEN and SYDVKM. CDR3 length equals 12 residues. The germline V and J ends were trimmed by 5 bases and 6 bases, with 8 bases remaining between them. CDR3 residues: CASSGQLNEQFF. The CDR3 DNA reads TGTGCCAGCAGTGGACAGCTCAATGAGCAGTTCTTC.

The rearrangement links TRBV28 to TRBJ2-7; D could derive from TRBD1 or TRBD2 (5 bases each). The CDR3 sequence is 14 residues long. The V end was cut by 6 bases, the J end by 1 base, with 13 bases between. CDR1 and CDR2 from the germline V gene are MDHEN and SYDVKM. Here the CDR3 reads CASRPGTVSYEQYF. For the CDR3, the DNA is TGTGCCAGCAGACCCGGGACGGTGTCCTACGAGCAGTACTTC. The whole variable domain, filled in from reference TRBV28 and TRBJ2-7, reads DVKVTQSSRYLVKRTGEKVFLECVQDMDHENMFWYRQDPGLGLRLIYFSYDVKMKEKGDIPEGYSVSREKKERFSLILESASTNQTSMYLCASRPGTVSYEQYFGPGTRLTVT.

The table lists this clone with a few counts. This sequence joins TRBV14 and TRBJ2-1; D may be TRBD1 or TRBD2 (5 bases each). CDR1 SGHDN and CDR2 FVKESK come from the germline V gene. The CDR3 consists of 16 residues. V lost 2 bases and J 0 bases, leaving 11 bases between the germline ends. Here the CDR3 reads CASSQLGTSSYNEQFF. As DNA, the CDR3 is TGTGCCAGCAGCCAACTGGGGACGAGCTCCTACAATGAGCAGTTCTTC. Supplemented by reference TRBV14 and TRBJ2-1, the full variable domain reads EAGVTQFPSHSVIEKGQTVTLRCDPISGHDNLYWYRRVMGKEIKFLLHFVKESKQDESGMPNNRFLAERTGGTYSTLKVQPAELEDSGVYFCASSQLGTSSYNEQFFGPGTRLTVL.

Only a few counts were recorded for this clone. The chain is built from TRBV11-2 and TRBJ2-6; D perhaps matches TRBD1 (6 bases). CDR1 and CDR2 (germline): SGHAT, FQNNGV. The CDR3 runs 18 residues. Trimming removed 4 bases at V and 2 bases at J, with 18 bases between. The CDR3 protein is CASSSYPQGSPGANVLTF. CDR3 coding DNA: TGTGCCAGCAGCTCCTATCCACAGGGTAGCCCTGGGGCCAACGTCCTGACTTTC.

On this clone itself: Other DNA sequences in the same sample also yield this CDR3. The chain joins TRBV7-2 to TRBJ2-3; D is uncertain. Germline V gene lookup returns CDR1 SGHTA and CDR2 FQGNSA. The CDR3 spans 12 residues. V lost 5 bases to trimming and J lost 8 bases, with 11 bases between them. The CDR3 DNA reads TGTGCCAGCAGCCCCTCCCTAGGTACGCAGTATTTT. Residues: CASSPSLGTQYF. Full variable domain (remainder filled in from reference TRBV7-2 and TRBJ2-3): GAGVSQSPSNKVTEKGKDVELRCDPISGHTALYWYRQSLGQGLEFLIYFQGNSAPDKSGLPSDRFSAERTGGSVSTLTIQRTQQEDSAVYLCASSPSLGTQYFGPGTRLTVL.

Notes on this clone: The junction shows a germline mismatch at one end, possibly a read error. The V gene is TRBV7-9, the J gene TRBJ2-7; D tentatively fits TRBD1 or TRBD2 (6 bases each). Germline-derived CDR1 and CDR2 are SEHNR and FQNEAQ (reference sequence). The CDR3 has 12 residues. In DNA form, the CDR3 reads TGTGCCAGCAGCTTACTAGTGGCGGGACACTCCTTC. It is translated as CASSLLVAGHSF.

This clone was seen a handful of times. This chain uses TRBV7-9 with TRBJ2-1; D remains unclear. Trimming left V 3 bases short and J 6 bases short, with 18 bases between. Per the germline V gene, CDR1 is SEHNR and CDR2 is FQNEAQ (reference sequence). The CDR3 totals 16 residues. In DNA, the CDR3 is TGTGCCAGCAGCTTTAGTAGGAAAGCGCGAGGCAATGAGCAGTTCTTC. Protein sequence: CASSFSRKARGNEQFF.

The CDR3 sequence: CASSPIYSGTEAFF. As DNA, the CDR3 is TGTGCCAGCAGTCCTATTTATTCGGGGACTGAAGCTTTCTTT. The rearrangement joins TRBV6-1 to TRBJ1-1, with D unclear. The germline CDR1 and CDR2 sequences are MNHNS and SASEGT. The CDR3 has 14 residues. Trimming took off 5 bases at V and 5 bases at J, with 15 bases between the two ends.

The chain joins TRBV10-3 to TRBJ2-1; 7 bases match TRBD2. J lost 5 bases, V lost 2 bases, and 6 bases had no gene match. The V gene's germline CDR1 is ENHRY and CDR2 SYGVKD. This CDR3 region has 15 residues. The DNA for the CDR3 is TGTGCCATCAGTGAGCGGACTAGTACCAACAATGAGCAGTTCTTC. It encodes CAISERTSTNNEQFF.

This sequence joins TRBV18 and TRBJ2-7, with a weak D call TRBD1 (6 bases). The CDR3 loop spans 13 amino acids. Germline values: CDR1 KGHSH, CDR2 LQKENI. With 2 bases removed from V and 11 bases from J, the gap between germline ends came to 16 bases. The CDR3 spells CASSPEPDSPEYF. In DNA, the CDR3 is TGTGCCAGCTCACCAGAACCGGACAGTCCCGAGTACTTC.

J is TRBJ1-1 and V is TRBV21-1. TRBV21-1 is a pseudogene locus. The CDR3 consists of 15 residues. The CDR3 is CASSKMIETNTEAFF. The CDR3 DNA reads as TGTGCCAGCAGCAAAATGATAGAGACGAACACTGAAGCTTTCTTT.

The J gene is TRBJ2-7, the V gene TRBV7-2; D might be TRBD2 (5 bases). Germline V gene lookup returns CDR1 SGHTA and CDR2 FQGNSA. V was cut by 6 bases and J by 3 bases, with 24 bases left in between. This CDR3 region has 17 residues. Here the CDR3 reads CASSPKVLATFHYEQYF. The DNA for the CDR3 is TGTGCCAGCAGTCCTAAGGTCCTAGCAACCTTCCACTACGAGCAGTACTTC.

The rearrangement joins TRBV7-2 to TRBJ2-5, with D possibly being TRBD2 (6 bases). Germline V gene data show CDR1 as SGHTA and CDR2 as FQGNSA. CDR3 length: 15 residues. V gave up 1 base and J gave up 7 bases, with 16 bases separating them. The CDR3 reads CASSLVTGVSRTQYF. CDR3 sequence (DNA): TGTGCCAGCAGCTTAGTTACGGGGGTCTCAAGGACCCAGTACTTC. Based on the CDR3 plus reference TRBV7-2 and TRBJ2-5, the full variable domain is GAGVSQSPSNKVTEKGKDVELRCDPISGHTALYWYRQSLGQGLEFLIYFQGNSAPDKSGLPSDRFSAERTGGSVSTLTIQRTQQEDSAVYLCASSLVTGVSRTQYFGPGTRLLVL.

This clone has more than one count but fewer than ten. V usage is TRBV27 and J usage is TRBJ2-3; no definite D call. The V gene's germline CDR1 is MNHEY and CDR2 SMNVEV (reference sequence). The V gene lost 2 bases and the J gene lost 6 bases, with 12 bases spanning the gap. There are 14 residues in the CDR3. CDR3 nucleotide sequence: TGTGCCAGCAGTTTAGGCCCACTTGGGGATACGCAGTATTTT. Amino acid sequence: CASSLGPLGDTQYF.

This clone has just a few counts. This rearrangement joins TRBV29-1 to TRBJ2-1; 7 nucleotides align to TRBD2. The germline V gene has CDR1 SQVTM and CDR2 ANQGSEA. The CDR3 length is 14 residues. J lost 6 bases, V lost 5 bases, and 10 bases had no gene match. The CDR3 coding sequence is TGCAGCGTTCTTTTGCGGGGGAGTTCCAATGAGCAGTTCTTC. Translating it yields CSVLLRGSSNEQFF.

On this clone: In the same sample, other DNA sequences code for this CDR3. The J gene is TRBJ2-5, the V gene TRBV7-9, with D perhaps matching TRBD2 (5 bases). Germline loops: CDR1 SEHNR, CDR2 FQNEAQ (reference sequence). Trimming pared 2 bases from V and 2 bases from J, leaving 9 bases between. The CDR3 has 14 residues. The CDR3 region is CASSLREIQETQYF. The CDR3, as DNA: TGTGCCAGCAGCTTAAGGGAGATACAAGAGACCCAGTACTTC. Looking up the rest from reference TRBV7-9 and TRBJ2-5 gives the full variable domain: DTGVSQNPRHKITKRGQNVTFRCDPISEHNRLYWYRQTLGQGPEFLTYFQNEAQLEKSRLLSDRFSAERPKGSFSTLEIQRTEQGDSAMYLCASSLREIQETQYFGPGTRLLVL.

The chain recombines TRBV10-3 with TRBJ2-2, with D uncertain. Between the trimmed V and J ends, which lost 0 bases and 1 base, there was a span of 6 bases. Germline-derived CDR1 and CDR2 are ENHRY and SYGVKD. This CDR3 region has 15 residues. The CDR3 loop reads CAISESSKNTGELFF. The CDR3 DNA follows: TGTGCCATCAGTGAGTCGAGTAAGAACACCGGGGAGCTGTTTTTT.

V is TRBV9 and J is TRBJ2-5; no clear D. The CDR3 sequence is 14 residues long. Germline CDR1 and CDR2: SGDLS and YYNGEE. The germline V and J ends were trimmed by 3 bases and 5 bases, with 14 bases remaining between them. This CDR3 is CASSANHGRETQYF. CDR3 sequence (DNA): TGTGCCAGCAGCGCAAACCATGGGCGGGAGACCCAGTACTTC.

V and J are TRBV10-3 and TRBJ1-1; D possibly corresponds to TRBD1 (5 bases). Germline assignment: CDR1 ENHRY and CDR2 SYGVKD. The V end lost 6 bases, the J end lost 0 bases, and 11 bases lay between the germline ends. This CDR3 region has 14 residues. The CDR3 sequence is CAIRAGPLNTEAFF. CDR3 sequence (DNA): TGTGCCATCAGGGCGGGGCCCCTGAACACTGAAGCTTTCTTT.

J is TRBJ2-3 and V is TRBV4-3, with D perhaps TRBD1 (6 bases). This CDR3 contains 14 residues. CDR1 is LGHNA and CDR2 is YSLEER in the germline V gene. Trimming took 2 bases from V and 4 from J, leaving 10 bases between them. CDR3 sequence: CASSQHTGSDTQYF. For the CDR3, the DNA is TGCGCCAGCAGCCAACATACAGGGTCAGATACGCAGTATTTT.

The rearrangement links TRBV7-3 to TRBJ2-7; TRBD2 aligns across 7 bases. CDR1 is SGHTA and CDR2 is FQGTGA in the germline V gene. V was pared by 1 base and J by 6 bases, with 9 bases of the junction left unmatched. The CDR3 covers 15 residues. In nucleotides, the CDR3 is TGTGCCAGCAGCTTAATACGCGGGAGTCCTGGCGAGCAGTACTTC. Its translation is CASSLIRGSPGEQYF.

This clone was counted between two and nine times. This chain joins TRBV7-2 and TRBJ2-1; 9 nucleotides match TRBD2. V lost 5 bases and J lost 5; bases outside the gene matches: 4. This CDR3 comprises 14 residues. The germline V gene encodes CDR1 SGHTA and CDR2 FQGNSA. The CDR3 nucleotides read TGTGCCAGCAGCGTTAGCGGGAGCCACAATGAGCAGTTCTTC. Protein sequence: CASSVSGSHNEQFF. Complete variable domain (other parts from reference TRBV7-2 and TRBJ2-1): GAGVSQSPSNKVTEKGKDVELRCDPISGHTALYWYRQSLGQGLEFLIYFQGNSAPDKSGLPSDRFSAERTGGSVSTLTIQRTQQEDSAVYLCASSVSGSHNEQFFGPGTRLTVL.

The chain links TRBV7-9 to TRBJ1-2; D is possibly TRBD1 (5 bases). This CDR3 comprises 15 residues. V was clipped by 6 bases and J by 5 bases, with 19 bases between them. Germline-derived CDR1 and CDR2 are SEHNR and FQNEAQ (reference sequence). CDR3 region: CASRGRDGTLYGYTF. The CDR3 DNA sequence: TGTGCCAGCAGAGGCCGGGACGGAACCTTGTATGGCTACACCTTC.

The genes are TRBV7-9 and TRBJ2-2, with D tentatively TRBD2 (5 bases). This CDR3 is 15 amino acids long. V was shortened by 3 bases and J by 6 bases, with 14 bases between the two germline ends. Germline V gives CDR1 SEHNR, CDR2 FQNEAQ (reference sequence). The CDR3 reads CASSLPGSWAGELFF. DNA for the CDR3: TGTGCCAGCAGCTTGCCGGGATCCTGGGCCGGGGAGCTGTTTTTT.

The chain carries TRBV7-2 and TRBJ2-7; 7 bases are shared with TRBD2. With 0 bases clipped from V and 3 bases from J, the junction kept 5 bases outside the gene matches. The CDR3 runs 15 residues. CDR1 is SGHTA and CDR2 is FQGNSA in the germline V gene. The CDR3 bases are TGTGCCAGCAGCTTAGCCGGCGGGAGAGGCTACGAGCAGTACTTC. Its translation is CASSLAGGRGYEQYF.

The CDR3 here is CASSYLYEQYF. In DNA form, the CDR3 reads TGTGCCAGCAGTTATCTCTACGAGCAGTACTTC. The J gene is TRBJ2-7, the V gene TRBV2, with D uncertain. This CDR3 is 11 amino acids long. Trimming took off 5 bases at V and 3 bases at J, with 5 bases between the two ends. Germline V gives CDR1 SNHLY, CDR2 FYNNEI. The complete variable domain, with remaining parts taken from reference TRBV2 and TRBJ2-7, reads EPEVTQTPSHQVTQMGQEVILRCVPISNHLYFYWYRQILGQKVEFLVSFYNNEISEKSEIFDDQFSVERPDGSNFTLKIRSTKLEDSAMYFCASSYLYEQYFGPGTRLTVT.